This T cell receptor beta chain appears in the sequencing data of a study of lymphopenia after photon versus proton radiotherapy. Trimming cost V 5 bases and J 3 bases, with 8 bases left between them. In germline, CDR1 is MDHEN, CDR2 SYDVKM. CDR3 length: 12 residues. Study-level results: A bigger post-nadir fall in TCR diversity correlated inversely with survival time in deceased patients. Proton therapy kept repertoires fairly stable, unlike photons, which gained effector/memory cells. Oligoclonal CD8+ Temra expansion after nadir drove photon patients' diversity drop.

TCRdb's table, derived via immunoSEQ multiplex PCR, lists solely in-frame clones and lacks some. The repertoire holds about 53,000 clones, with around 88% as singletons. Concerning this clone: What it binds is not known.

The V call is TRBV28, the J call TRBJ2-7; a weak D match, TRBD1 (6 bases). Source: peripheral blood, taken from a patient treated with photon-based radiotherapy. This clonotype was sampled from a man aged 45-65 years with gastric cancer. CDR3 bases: TGTGCCAGCAGTGGACAGCTCTACGAGCAGTACTTC. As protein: CASSGQLYEQYF.